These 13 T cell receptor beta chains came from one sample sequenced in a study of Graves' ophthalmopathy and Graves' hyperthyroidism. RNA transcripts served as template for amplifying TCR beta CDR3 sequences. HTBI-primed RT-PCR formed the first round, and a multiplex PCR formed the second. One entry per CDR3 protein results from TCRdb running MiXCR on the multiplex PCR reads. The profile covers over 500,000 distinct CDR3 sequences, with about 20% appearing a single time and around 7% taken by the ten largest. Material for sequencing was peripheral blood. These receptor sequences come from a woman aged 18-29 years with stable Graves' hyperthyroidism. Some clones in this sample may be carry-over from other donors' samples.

The DNA for the CDR3 is TGTGCCAGCAGCCCCAGTTGGGACAGGGCCACAGATACGCAGTATTTT. The encoded protein is CASSPSWDRATDTQYF. The chain combines TRBV12-3 or TRBV12-4 with TRBJ2-3; 9 positions match TRBD1. The V and J ends lost 6 bases and 2 bases, in that order; junction bases with no gene match: 9. This CDR3 comprises 16 residues.

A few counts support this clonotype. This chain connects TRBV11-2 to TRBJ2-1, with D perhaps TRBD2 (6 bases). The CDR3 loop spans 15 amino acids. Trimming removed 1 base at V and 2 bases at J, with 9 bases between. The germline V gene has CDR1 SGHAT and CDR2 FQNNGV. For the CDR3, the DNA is TGTGCCAGCAGCTTAGTAGCGGCAACCTACAATGAGCAGTTCTTC. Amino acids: CASSLVAATYNEQFF.

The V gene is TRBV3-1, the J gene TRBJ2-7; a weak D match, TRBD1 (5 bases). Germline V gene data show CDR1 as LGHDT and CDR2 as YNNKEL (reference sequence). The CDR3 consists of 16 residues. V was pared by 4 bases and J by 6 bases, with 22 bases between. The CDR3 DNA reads TGTGCCAGCAGCCTTCGCCTCTCAGGGATTCTTCCCGAGCAGTACTTC. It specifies CASSLRLSGILPEQYF.

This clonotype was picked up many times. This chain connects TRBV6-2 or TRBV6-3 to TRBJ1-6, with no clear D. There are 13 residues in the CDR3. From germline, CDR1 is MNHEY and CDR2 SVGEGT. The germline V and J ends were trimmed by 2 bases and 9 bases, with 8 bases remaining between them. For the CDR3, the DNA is TGTGCCAGCAGTTACGTTGGGGTTTCACCCCTCCACTTT. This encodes CASSYVGVSPLHF.

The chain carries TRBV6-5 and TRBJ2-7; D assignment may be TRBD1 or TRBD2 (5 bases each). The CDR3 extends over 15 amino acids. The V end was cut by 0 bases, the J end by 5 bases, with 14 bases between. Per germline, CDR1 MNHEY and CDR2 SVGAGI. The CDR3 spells CASSYSVGPPHEQYF. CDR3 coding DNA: TGTGCCAGCAGTTACTCGGTGGGACCCCCCCACGAGCAGTACTTC.

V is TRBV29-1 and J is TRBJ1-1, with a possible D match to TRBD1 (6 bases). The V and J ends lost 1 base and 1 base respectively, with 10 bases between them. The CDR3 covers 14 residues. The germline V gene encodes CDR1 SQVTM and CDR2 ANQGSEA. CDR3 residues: CSVEGGQQNTEAFF. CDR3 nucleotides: TGCAGCGTTGAAGGCGGACAGCAGAACACTGAAGCTTTCTTT. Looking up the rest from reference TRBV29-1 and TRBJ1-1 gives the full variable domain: SAVISQKPSRDICQRGTSLTIQCQVDSQVTMMFWYRQQPGQSLTLIATANQGSEATYESGFVIDKFPISRPNLTFSTLTVSNMSPEDSSIYLCSVEGGQQNTEAFFGQGTRLTVV.

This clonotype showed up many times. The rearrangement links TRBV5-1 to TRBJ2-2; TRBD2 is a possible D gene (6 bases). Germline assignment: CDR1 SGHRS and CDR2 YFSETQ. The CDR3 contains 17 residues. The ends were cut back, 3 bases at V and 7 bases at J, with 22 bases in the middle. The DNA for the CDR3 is TGCGCCAGCAGCTATATACCCCGGACTACCTCCGGCGGGGAGCTGTTTTTT. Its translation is CASSYIPRTTSGGELFF.

The CDR3 spells CASSFHNFLEQYF. The CDR3 DNA reads as TGTGCCAGCAGTTTCCATAACTTCCTCGAGCAGTACTTC. The V gene is TRBV12-3 or TRBV12-4, the J gene TRBJ2-7, with no clear D. V was clipped by 3 bases and J by 6 bases, with 12 bases between them. The CDR3 covers 13 residues.

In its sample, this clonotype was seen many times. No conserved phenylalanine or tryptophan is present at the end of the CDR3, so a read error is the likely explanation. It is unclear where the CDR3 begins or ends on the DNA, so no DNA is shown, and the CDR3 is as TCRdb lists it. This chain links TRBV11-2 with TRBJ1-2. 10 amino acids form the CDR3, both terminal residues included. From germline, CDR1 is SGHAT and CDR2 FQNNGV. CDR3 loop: CASSERRPRL.

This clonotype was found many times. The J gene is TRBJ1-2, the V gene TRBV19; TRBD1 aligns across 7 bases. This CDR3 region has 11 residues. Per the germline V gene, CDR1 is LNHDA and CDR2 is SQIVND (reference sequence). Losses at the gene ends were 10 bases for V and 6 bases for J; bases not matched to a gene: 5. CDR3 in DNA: TGTGCCACCAGGACAGGAAATGGCTACACCTTC. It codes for CATRTGNGYTF. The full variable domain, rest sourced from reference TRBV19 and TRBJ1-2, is DGGITQSPKYLFRKEGQNVTLSCEQNLNHDAMYWYRQDPGQGLRLIYYSQIVNDFQKGDIAEGYSVSREKKESFPLTVTSAQKNPTAFYLCATRTGNGYTFGSGTRLTVV.

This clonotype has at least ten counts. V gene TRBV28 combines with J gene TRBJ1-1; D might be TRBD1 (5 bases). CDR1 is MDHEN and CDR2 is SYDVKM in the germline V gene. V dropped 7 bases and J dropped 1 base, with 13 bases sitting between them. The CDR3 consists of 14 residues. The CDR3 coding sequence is TGTGCCAGCATGGGAAGGGGCGCGAACACTGAAGCTTTCTTT. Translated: CASMGRGANTEAFF.

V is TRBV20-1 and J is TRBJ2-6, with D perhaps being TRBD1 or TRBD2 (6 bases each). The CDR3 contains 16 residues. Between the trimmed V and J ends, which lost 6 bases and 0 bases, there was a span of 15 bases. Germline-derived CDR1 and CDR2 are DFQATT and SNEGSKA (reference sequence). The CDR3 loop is CSAAWGADSGANVLTF. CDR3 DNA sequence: TGCAGTGCCGCCTGGGGGGCCGACTCTGGGGCCAACGTCCTGACTTTC.

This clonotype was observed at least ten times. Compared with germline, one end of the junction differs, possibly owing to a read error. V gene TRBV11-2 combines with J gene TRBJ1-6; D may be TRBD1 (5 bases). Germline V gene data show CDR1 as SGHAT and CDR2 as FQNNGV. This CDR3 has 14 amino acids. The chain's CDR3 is CACSLAGRYSPLHF. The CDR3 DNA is TGTGCCTGCAGCTTAGCGGGACGGTACTCACCCCTCCACTTT.